The present T cell receptor (beta chain) was sequenced within a study of identical twins. Germline CDR1 is DFQATT and CDR2 is SNEGSKA (reference sequence). The CDR3 runs 13 residues. V lost 3 bases and J 5 bases, leaving 10 bases between the germline ends. This clonotype was found many times. Its antigen remains unidentified. TCRdb passed the 5' RACE reads through MiXCR, listing each CDR3 protein once. The sample carries under 250,000 distinct CDR3 sequences, around 10% recorded once. Findings and limits, study-wide: Out-of-frame alpha sequences shared by twins showed excess low generation probability.

The gene calls are TRBV20-1 and TRBJ2-2; tentative D call: TRBD2 (6 bases). The sequence derives from a woman aged 18-29 years in good health. Specimen: memory (CD45RO+) T cells sorted from blood. CDR3 region: CSASGRVTGELFF. In DNA form, the CDR3 reads TGCAGTGCTAGCGGGAGAGTAACCGGGGAGCTGTTTTTT.